The 3 T cell receptor beta chains below were found in one sample sequenced in a study of T cells in Graves' hyperthyroidism and ophthalmopathy. It was RNA transcripts that yielded the amplified TCR beta CDR3 regions. Using the HTBI primer set, a first-round RT-PCR was run on the TCR CDR3. TCRdb recomputed calls from the multiplex PCR reads with MiXCR, one row per CDR3 protein. The sample records about 380,000 distinct CDR3 sequences, approximately 17% being singletons. Sequencing used blood. Every receptor here comes from a young man with Graves' ophthalmopathy.

This clonotype was observed many times. V gene TRBV20-1 combines with J gene TRBJ2-5, with D possibly called TRBD1 or TRBD2 (5 bases each). The V and J ends lost 0 bases and 5 bases respectively, with 7 bases between them. The CDR3 runs to 12 residues. Germline CDR1 DFQATT, CDR2 SNEGSKA (reference sequence). CDR3 coding DNA: TGCAGTGCTAGAGACAGGGACGAGACCCAGTACTTC. This codes for CSARDRDETQYF.

The chain is built from TRBV3-1 and TRBJ1-6; 10 bases agree with TRBD1. Trimming took 1 base from V and 14 from J; bases not matched to a gene: 8. The germline CDR1 and CDR2 sequences are LGHDT and YNNKEL (reference sequence). This CDR3 is built from 15 residues. The CDR3 DNA reads TGTGCCAGCAGCCAAGTGGGGACAGGGGCCCGATCCCTCCACTTT. Its translation is CASSQVGTGARSLHF.

The gene calls are TRBV10-3 and TRBJ1-6; D is unclear. The CDR3 has 14 amino acids. V was pared by 9 bases and J by 8 bases, with 17 bases between. CDR1 is ENHRY, CDR2 SYGVKD, per germline. CDR3 residues: CAISPRMSDSPLHF. The CDR3 DNA reads as TGTGCCATTTCCCCCCGAATGTCGGATTCACCCCTCCACTTT.